The 30 T cell receptor beta chains listed next were all sequenced from one sample in a study of cytomegalovirus exposure and HLA in healthy donors. PCR used 60 Vbeta primers and 13 Jbeta primers. Assay: immunoSEQ multiplex PCR; the TCRdb copy retains only in-frame clones and omits some. In all, the sample yields roughly 39,000 clones. The sample consisted of PBMCs. The receptors were gathered from a man aged 30 to 45 in good health and CMV-seronegative.

The V and J genes are TRBV30 and TRBJ1-1, with D tentatively TRBD1 (6 bases). This CDR3 has 18 residues. V gave up 5 bases and J gave up 1 base, with 26 bases separating them. Germline V CDR1 and CDR2: GTSNPN, SVGIG (reference sequence). CDR3 in amino acids: CAWALGGARTRENTEAFF. CDR3 DNA: TGTGCCTGGGCTCTGGGGGGGGCACGGACCAGGGAGAACACTGAAGCTTTCTTT.

The genes are TRBV6-1 and TRBJ1-2; TRBD1 matches 7 bases. With V trimmed by 5 bases and J by 8 bases, 14 bases remained unmatched. The CDR3 sequence is 15 residues long. CDR1 and CDR2 from the germline V gene are MNHNS and SASEGT. CDR3 DNA sequence: TGTGCCAGCAGTAGCCGGGAAAGGGGGCAAAGGGGCTACACCTTC. This codes for CASSSRERGQRGYTF.

The chain combines TRBV5-1 with TRBJ2-7, with 7 bases aligning to TRBD1. The ends lost 0 bases at V and 4 bases at J; junction bases unmatched: 4. CDR1 and CDR2 (germline): SGHRS, YFSETQ. CDR3 size: 14 residues. The CDR3 nucleotides are TGCGCCAGCAGCTTGGGTGACAGGGTTTACGAGCAGTACTTC. Translation: CASSLGDRVYEQYF.

The chain combines TRBV6-5 with TRBJ1-2, with no clear D. Trimming removed 0 bases at V and 0 bases at J, with 8 bases between. The germline gives CDR1 MNHEY, CDR2 SVGAGI. This CDR3 region has 15 residues. This CDR3 reads CASSYSRLANYGYTF. The CDR3 DNA follows: TGTGCCAGCAGTTACTCGAGGCTAGCTAACTATGGCTACACCTTC.

The chain employs TRBV6-1 and TRBJ2-7, with 12 bases lining up with TRBD2. Trimming at V came to 4 bases and at J to 5 bases, leaving 6 bases not matched to a gene. In germline, CDR1 is MNHNS, CDR2 SASEGT. The CDR3 spans 15 residues. The CDR3 loop reads CASSAELAGGNEQYF. The DNA of the CDR3 is TGTGCCAGCAGTGCCGAACTAGCGGGAGGAAACGAGCAGTACTTC.

For the CDR3, the DNA is TGTGCCAGCAGCCAAGACAGGGCTAGCGGGGCGACCGGGGAGCTGTTTTTT. Translating gives CASSQDRASGATGELFF. The rearrangement uses TRBV4-2 and TRBJ2-2, with 9 bases lining up with TRBD2. J lost 5 bases, V lost 0 bases, and 7 bases had no gene match. CDR1 LGHNA and CDR2 YNFKEQ come from the germline V gene. The CDR3 contains 17 residues.

This chain connects TRBV10-3 to TRBJ2-3, with 7 bases identical to TRBD2. Germline V CDR1 and CDR2: ENHRY, SYGVKD. V trimming: 10 bases; J trimming: 4 bases; junction bases outside the gene matches: 5. The CDR3 length is 12 residues. The CDR3 protein is CATGRGADTQYF. In nucleotides, the CDR3 is TGTGCCACTGGCCGGGGGGCAGATACGCAGTATTTT.

The rearrangement joins TRBV18 to TRBJ1-1, with 8 bases fitting TRBD1. Germline loops: CDR1 KGHSH, CDR2 LQKENI. This CDR3 has 14 residues. Unmatched junction bases numbered 7, after V lost 6 bases and J lost 4 bases. In nucleotides, the CDR3 is TGTGCCAGCTCCCTACAGGGGGTTGGCACTGAAGCTTTCTTT. Protein: CASSLQGVGTEAFF.

The chain joins TRBV25-1 to TRBJ2-5; D perhaps matches TRBD1 (6 bases). CDR1 and CDR2 (germline): MGHDK, SYGVNS. CDR3 length: 15 residues. Trimming removed 5 bases at V and 1 base at J, with 14 bases between. The CDR3 DNA follows: TGTGCCAGCAGTAGCCGACAGGTCTTCCAAGAGACCCAGTACTTC. Protein: CASSSRQVFQETQYF.

V and J are TRBV30 and TRBJ1-6; 8 nucleotides align to TRBD1. The V and J ends lost 0 bases and 8 bases, in that order; junction bases with no gene match: 6. CDR1 is GTSNPN and CDR2 is SVGIG in the germline V gene (reference sequence). The CDR3 is 15 residues long. Here the CDR3 DNA reads TGTGCCTGGAGTGTACTTACCAGGGGGCATTCACCCCTCCACTTT. Amino acids: CAWSVLTRGHSPLHF. Full variable domain (rest looked up from reference TRBV30 and TRBJ1-6): SQTIHQWPATLVQPVGSPLSLECTVEGTSNPNLYWYRQAAGRGLQLLFYSVGIGQISSEVPQNLSASRPQDRQFILSSKKLLLSDSGFYLCAWSVLTRGHSPLHFGNGTRLTVT.

This chain connects TRBV19 to TRBJ2-7; TRBD2 aligns across 8 bases. V dropped 4 bases and J dropped 4; count of bases not matched to a gene: 9. The CDR3 is made up of 15 amino acids. Germline values: CDR1 LNHDA, CDR2 SQIVND (reference sequence). The CDR3 DNA follows: TGTGCCAGTAGTACACAAAGCGGGAGCTGGTACGAGCAGTACTTC. Translating it yields CASSTQSGSWYEQYF.

The chain uses TRBV9 and TRBJ2-5; the D gene is possibly TRBD2 (6 bases). The CDR3 consists of 14 residues. Germline lookup yields CDR1 SGDLS and CDR2 YYNGEE. Trimming took off 2 bases at V and 2 bases at J, with 10 bases between the two ends. The CDR3 DNA reads TGTGCCAGCAGCGTCCTGGGGGGACAAGAGACCCAGTACTTC. Protein sequence: CASSVLGGQETQYF.

V and J are TRBV25-1 and TRBJ2-7; TRBD2 agrees at 7 bases. V was pared by 5 bases and J by 5 bases, with 15 bases of the junction left unmatched. Germline assignment: CDR1 MGHDK and CDR2 SYGVNS. The CDR3 consists of 16 residues. CDR3 sequence (DNA): TGTGCCAGCAGTACCCTAGGGGCGGGAGCCAACCACGAGCAGTACTTC. Protein: CASSTLGAGANHEQYF.

The chain uses TRBV6-6 and TRBJ2-7, with D unresolved. This CDR3 spans 13 amino acids. V lost 2 bases to trimming and J lost 3 bases, with 8 bases between them. Looked up from germline, CDR1 is MNHNY and CDR2 is SVGAGI (reference sequence). The DNA of the CDR3 is TGTGCCAGCAGTTACCGCTGGCTCTACGAGCAGTACTTC. It encodes CASSYRWLYEQYF.

This sequence joins TRBV29-1 and TRBJ2-1, with 9 bases matching TRBD1. The length of the CDR3 is 14 residues. Germline V CDR1 and CDR2: SQVTM, ANQGSEA. After removal of 7 bases from V and 0 bases from J, the junction contained 4 bases not matched to a gene. CDR3 nucleotide sequence: TGCAGCGGATCGGACAGGGGCTCCTACAATGAGCAGTTCTTC. Its translation is CSGSDRGSYNEQFF.

This chain connects TRBV4-3 to TRBJ2-6; the D gene is possibly TRBD2 (7 bases). With 4 bases removed from V and 2 bases from J, the gap between germline ends came to 15 bases. CDR1 and CDR2 (germline): LGHNA, YSLEER. CDR3 length equals 17 residues. The CDR3 DNA is TGCGCCAGCAGCCCAGACGTCGGGGGGCCTGGGGCCAACGTCCTGACTTTC. Its translation is CASSPDVGGPGANVLTF.

This chain connects TRBV4-3 to TRBJ1-2; D perhaps matches TRBD1 (6 bases). This CDR3 is built from 17 residues. The germline CDR1 and CDR2 sequences are LGHNA and YSLEER. V was pared by 0 bases and J by 4 bases, with 18 bases between. CDR3 residues: CASSQERGGRGSYGYTF. CDR3 nucleotides: TGCGCCAGCAGCCAAGAGAGGGGGGGGCGAGGGTCCTATGGCTACACCTTC.

V usage is TRBV5-1 and J usage is TRBJ2-1, with a tentative D call TRBD2 (6 bases). The CDR3 is 15 residues long. The germline CDR1 and CDR2 sequences are SGHRS and YFSETQ. Trimming removed 4 bases from V and 7 bases from J, with 18 bases in between. CDR3 nucleotides: TGCGCCAGCAGCGGGGACTTGGGGGTGGGTAATGAGCAGTTCTTC. It is translated as CASSGDLGVGNEQFF.

The V and J genes are TRBV7-7 and TRBJ2-7; 7 bases agree with TRBD2. The germline V gene has CDR1 SSHAT and CDR2 FNYEAQ (reference sequence). The CDR3 runs to 15 residues. V trimming: 1 base; J trimming: 1 base; junction bases outside the gene matches: 4. CDR3 loop: CASSLEAGESYEQYF. The DNA of the CDR3 is TGTGCCAGCAGCTTAGAGGCGGGAGAGTCCTACGAGCAGTACTTC.

The rearrangement uses TRBV19 and TRBJ1-2; TRBD1 matches 9 bases. CDR3 length: 14 residues. V was clipped by 5 bases and J by 4 bases; unmatched bases: 5. The germline V gene encodes CDR1 LNHDA and CDR2 SQIVND (reference sequence). The CDR3 DNA follows: TGTGCCAGTAGTCCAGGGACAGGGCTCTATGGCTACACCTTC. Protein product: CASSPGTGLYGYTF.

This rearrangement joins TRBV9 to TRBJ2-1; D not certain. CDR1 and CDR2 from the germline V gene are SGDLS and YYNGEE. The CDR3 consists of 16 residues. Trimming removed 0 bases at V and 10 bases at J, with 20 bases between. DNA for the CDR3: TGTGCCAGCAGCGTAGCTAGAGGATCCCCCACCACGGAGCAGTTCTTC. This translates into CASSVARGSPTTEQFF.

The V and J genes are TRBV7-9 and TRBJ2-1; a possible D gene is TRBD2 (5 bases). CDR3 length equals 14 residues. CDR1 is SEHNR and CDR2 is FQNEAQ in the germline V gene (reference sequence). Trimming shortened V by 0 bases and J by 8 bases, and 11 bases separated the two germline ends. The CDR3 sequence: CASSLAGVGDEQFF. The CDR3 bases are TGTGCCAGCAGCTTAGCCGGGGTCGGCGATGAGCAGTTCTTC.

This chain links TRBV6-1 with TRBJ2-7, with TRBD2 matching 12 bases. The CDR3 sequence is 17 residues long. Losses at the gene ends were 3 bases for V and 5 bases for J; bases not matched to a gene: 11. Germline V CDR1 and CDR2: MNHNS, SASEGT. The CDR3 DNA reads as TGTGCCAGCAGTGACGGGAGGGGGCTAGCGGGAGGGGACGAGCAGTACTTC. Translated, it gives CASSDGRGLAGGDEQYF.

This chain uses TRBV7-2 with TRBJ1-6, with TRBD1 matching 10 bases. The germline V gene encodes CDR1 SGHTA and CDR2 FQGNSA. The CDR3 length is 15 residues. Germline trimming cut 4 bases from V and 7 bases from J; bases unmatched to any gene: 4. CDR3 DNA sequence: TGTGCCAGCAGCTCTGGACAGGGGGGCAATTCACCCCTCCACTTT. As protein: CASSSGQGGNSPLHF.

The rearrangement links TRBV15 to TRBJ1-5; the D gene is possibly TRBD1 (6 bases). The CDR3 loop spans 15 amino acids. Germline values: CDR1 LNHNV, CDR2 YYDKDF (reference sequence). Trimming stripped 0 bases from V and 3 bases from J, with 9 bases between. In DNA form, the CDR3 reads TGTGCCACCAGCAGAGAAGGGGGATACAATCAGCCCCAGCATTTT. Protein product: CATSREGGYNQPQHF.

The rearrangement uses TRBV4-3 and TRBJ1-6, with D hard to call. Germline-derived CDR1 and CDR2 are LGHNA and YSLEER. The germline V and J ends were trimmed by 4 bases and 0 bases, with 10 bases remaining between them. This CDR3 contains 16 residues. CDR3 in amino acids: CASSPGTSSYNSPLHF. Written as DNA, the CDR3 is TGCGCCAGCAGCCCGGGAACGAGCTCCTATAATTCACCCCTCCACTTT.

The chain is built from TRBV25-1 and TRBJ1-2, with 8 bases that match TRBD1. Germline values: CDR1 MGHDK, CDR2 SYGVNS. The CDR3 is 14 residues long. The trim removed 1 base at V and 3 bases at J, leaving 1 base unmatched. CDR3 bases: TGTGCCAGCAGTGAATTGGACAGGGACTATGGCTACACCTTC. It yields the protein CASSELDRDYGYTF.

The chain carries TRBV30 and TRBJ2-5, with TRBD2 matching over 9 bases. The CDR3 consists of 14 residues. The V segment lost 4 bases and the J segment 4 bases; nucleotides outside the gene matches: 7. Looked up from germline, CDR1 is GTSNPN and CDR2 is SVGIG (reference sequence). The DNA for the CDR3 is TGTGCCTGGATCGCGGGAGGGCCTCTAGAGACCCAGTACTTC. It codes for CAWIAGGPLETQYF.

The chain links TRBV27 to TRBJ2-7; perhaps TRBD2 as D (5 bases). Germline values: CDR1 MNHEY, CDR2 SMNVEV (reference sequence). CDR3 length: 16 residues. Between the trimmed V and J ends, which lost 2 bases and 3 bases, there was a span of 17 bases. The CDR3 DNA is TGTGCCAGCAGTTTAGCCCGGGGAGATCGATTCTACGAGCAGTACTTC. This encodes CASSLARGDRFYEQYF.

The chain carries TRBV6-5 and TRBJ1-2; TRBD1 is a possible D gene (6 bases). Trimming removed 6 bases from V and 2 bases from J, with 10 bases in between. Per germline, CDR1 MNHEY and CDR2 SVGAGI. This CDR3 region has 13 residues. The CDR3 coding sequence is TGTGCCAGCAGGGCGGACAGAAACTATGGCTACACCTTC. Its translation is CASRADRNYGYTF.